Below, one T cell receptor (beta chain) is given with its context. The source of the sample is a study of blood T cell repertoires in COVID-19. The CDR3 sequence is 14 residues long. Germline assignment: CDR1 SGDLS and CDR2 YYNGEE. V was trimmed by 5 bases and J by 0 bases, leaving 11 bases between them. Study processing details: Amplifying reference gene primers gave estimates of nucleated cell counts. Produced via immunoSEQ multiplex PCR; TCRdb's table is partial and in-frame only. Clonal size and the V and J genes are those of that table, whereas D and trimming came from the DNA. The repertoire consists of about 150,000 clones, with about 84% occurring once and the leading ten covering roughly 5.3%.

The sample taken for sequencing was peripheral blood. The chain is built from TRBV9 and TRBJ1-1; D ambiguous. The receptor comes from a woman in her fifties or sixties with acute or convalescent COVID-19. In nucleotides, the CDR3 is TGTGCCAGCAGTGCAGGATACATGAACACTGAAGCTTTCTTT. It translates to CASSAGYMNTEAFF.